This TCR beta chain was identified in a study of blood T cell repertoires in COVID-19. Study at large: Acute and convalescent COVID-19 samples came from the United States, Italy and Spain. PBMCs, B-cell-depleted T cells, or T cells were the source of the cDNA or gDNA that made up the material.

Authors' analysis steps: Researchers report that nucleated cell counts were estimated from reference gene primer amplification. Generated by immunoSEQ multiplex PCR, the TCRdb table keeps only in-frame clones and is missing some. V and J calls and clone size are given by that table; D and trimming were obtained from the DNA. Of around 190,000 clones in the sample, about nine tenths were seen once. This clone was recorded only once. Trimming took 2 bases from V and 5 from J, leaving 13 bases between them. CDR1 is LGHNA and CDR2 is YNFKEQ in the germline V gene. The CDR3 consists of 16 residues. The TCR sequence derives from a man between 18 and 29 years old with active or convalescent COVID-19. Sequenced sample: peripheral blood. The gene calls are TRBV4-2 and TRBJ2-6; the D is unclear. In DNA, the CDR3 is TGTGCCAGCAGCCAAACCGTCCGGTACCGGGCCAACGTCCTGACTTTC. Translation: CASSQTVRYRANVLTF.